This record concerns one T cell receptor (beta chain) sequence. Its target is not known. This sample was included in a study of graft-versus-host responses after intestinal transplantation. At the level of the study: Induction with anti-thymocyte globulin, then tacrolimus and steroids for around three years, was given to all recipients. Study findings and constraints: With peak circulating GvH clone levels came an association with early post-transplant HvG declines. The recipient marrow held GvH clones, and some of them showed up first in ileum or blood.

Assay: immunoSEQ multiplex PCR; the TCRdb copy retains only in-frame clones and omits some. The sample contains 9,000 to 10,000 clones, over 90% of which appear only once. V dropped 8 bases and J dropped 5 bases, with 10 bases sitting between them. The CDR3 spans 11 residues. From germline, CDR1 is MNHEY and CDR2 SMNVEV (reference sequence). The chain recombines TRBV27 with TRBJ2-7, with D possibly TRBD1 on 6 matching bases. This clonotype originated in a human patient who received an intestinal transplant, so some T cells may come from the graft donor. The sequencing used PBMCs, collected 8 days after intestinal transplant. CDR3 nucleotide sequence: TGTGCCAGCGCGAAGGGGGACGAGCAGTACTTC. Translating it yields CASAKGDEQYF.